The 29 T cell receptor beta chains reported below all come from one sample, sequenced in a study of cytomegalovirus exposure and HLA in healthy donors. Amplification used 60 Vbeta primers and 13 Jbeta primers. Profiled with immunoSEQ multiplex PCR; TCRdb holds only in-frame clones, not every one. The sample has 150,000 to 200,000 clones, approximately 71% seen once. The sequencing sample was made of PBMCs. The source is a woman aged 40 to 50 in good health and CMV-seropositive.

The rearrangement uses TRBV19 and TRBJ2-3; 7 nucleotides match TRBD1. Germline-derived CDR1 and CDR2 are LNHDA and SQIVND (reference sequence). V shed 5 bases and J 1 base; nucleotides not matched to a gene: 6. This CDR3 is 15 amino acids long. CDR3 coding DNA: TGTGCCAGTAGTTTGGGGACAGTCCGCACAGATACGCAGTATTTT. This gives the protein CASSLGTVRTDTQYF. The full variable domain, in which reference TRBV19 and TRBJ2-3 provide the parts outside the CDR3, is DGGITQSPKYLFRKEGQNVTLSCEQNLNHDAMYWYRQDPGQGLRLIYYSQIVNDFQKGDIAEGYSVSREKKESFPLTVTSAQKNPTAFYLCASSLGTVRTDTQYFGPGTRLTVL.

This clone has more than one count but fewer than ten. The rearrangement joins TRBV6-1 to TRBJ2-1; TRBD2 matches at 11 bases. This CDR3 region has 15 residues. With V trimmed by 5 bases and J by 3 bases, 3 bases remained unmatched. Germline-derived CDR1 and CDR2 are MNHNS and SASEGT. In DNA, the CDR3 is TGTGCCAGCAGTCAGGGACTAGCGGACTACAATGAGCAGTTCTTC. It translates to CASSQGLADYNEQFF.

V gene TRBV5-8 combines with J gene TRBJ2-7, with 10 bases that match TRBD1. V was clipped by 4 bases and J by 3 bases; unmatched bases: 10. Germline V gives CDR1 SGHTS, CDR2 YDEGEE. The CDR3 consists of 16 residues. For the CDR3, the DNA is TGTGCCAGCAGCGCTAGCTCCGGGACAGGGGTCTACGAGCAGTACTTC. Translation: CASSASSGTGVYEQYF.

This sequence joins TRBV28 and TRBJ2-7, with TRBD1 matching over 7 bases. The CDR3 loop spans 16 amino acids. V dropped 6 bases and J dropped 7; count of bases not matched to a gene: 18. Per the germline V gene, CDR1 is MDHEN and CDR2 is SYDVKM. The CDR3 region is CASSTSRTGLILEQYF. The DNA for the CDR3 is TGTGCCAGCAGCACCAGCCGGACAGGTCTTATCTTAGAGCAGTACTTC. The full variable domain, its missing parts supplied by reference TRBV28 and TRBJ2-7, is DVKVTQSSRYLVKRTGEKVFLECVQDMDHENMFWYRQDPGLGLRLIYFSYDVKMKEKGDIPEGYSVSREKKERFSLILESASTNQTSMYLCASSTSRTGLILEQYFGPGTRLTVT.

The chain carries TRBV7-3 and TRBJ2-1, with 10 bases identical to TRBD1. The CDR3 runs 16 residues. Germline V CDR1 and CDR2: SGHTA, FQGTGA. The J segment lost 4 bases and the V segment lost 0 bases, leaving 3 bases of the junction unmatched. The CDR3 region is CASSLTTGGRYNEQFF. The CDR3 DNA reads as TGTGCCAGCAGCTTAACGACAGGGGGCCGTTACAATGAGCAGTTCTTC.

V is TRBV15 and J is TRBJ2-3; maybe TRBD2 (5 bases). CDR3 length: 17 residues. CDR1 is LNHNV and CDR2 is YYDKDF in the germline V gene (reference sequence). Trimming took 1 base from V and 5 from J, leaving 19 bases between them. Written as DNA, the CDR3 is TGTGCCACCAGCAGAGGCCCCGGGATCGCGCTAGGAGATACGCAGTATTTT. Translating gives CATSRGPGIALGDTQYF.

The rearrangement joins TRBV2 to TRBJ1-4; D is unclear. V shed 6 bases and J shed 5 bases, with 16 bases lying between them. The CDR3 spans 15 residues. Germline assignment: CDR1 SNHLY and CDR2 FYNNEI. The CDR3 reads CASSLGRYQNEKLFF. The DNA of the CDR3 is TGTGCCAGCAGCCTCGGGAGATACCAGAATGAAAAACTGTTTTTT.

This clone was observed a handful of times. The chain couples TRBV7-2 to TRBJ1-5; 7 nucleotides align to TRBD1. V lost 2 bases to trimming and J lost 9 bases; unmatched junction nucleotides: 10. This CDR3 is 15 amino acids long. Germline CDR1 and CDR2: SGHTA and FQGNSA. The CDR3 nucleotides read TGTGCCAGCAGCTTACCTCCGAGGGGGCCTACGCCCCAGCATTTT. Translated, it gives CASSLPPRGPTPQHF. Together with reference TRBV7-2 and TRBJ1-5, the CDR3 gives the full variable domain: GAGVSQSPSNKVTEKGKDVELRCDPISGHTALYWYRQSLGQGLEFLIYFQGNSAPDKSGLPSDRFSAERTGGSVSTLTIQRTQQEDSAVYLCASSLPPRGPTPQHFGDGTRLSIL.

The gene calls are TRBV18 and TRBJ2-7; 7 bases are a match to TRBD1. V shed 3 bases and J 2 bases; nucleotides not matched to a gene: 4. Germline-derived CDR1 and CDR2 are KGHSH and LQKENI. There are 14 residues in the CDR3. The CDR3 DNA follows: TGTGCCAGCTCACCTCCTGGGACAGCCTACGAGCAGTACTTC. Translated: CASSPPGTAYEQYF.

This clone was seen a few times. The genes are TRBV7-2 and TRBJ1-2, with 7 bases aligning to TRBD1. Trimming cost V 5 bases and J 0 bases; bases outside gene matches: 6. Germline values: CDR1 SGHTA, CDR2 FQGNSA. The CDR3 is made up of 15 amino acids. CDR3 sequence (DNA): TGTGCCAGCAGCCCACAGACAGGGCCTAACTATGGCTACACCTTC. Its translation: CASSPQTGPNYGYTF.

This clone occurred once. V is TRBV13 and J is TRBJ1-2, with D perhaps TRBD1 (5 bases). V lost 3 bases to trimming and J lost 8 bases, with 13 bases between them. CDR1 is PRHDT, CDR2 FYEKMQ, per germline (reference sequence). The CDR3 sequence is 13 residues long. CDR3 in amino acids: CASSLGTGGGYTF. CDR3 DNA sequence: TGTGCCAGCAGCTTGGGGACCGGGGGGGGCTACACCTTC.

Remarks on this clone: An end of the junction differs from the germline gene, which may be a read error. The rearrangement uses TRBV19 and TRBJ2-1; 11 bases match TRBD2. This CDR3 region has 15 residues. Per germline, CDR1 LNHDA and CDR2 SQIVND (reference sequence). For the CDR3, the DNA is TGTGCCAGTAGTAGACTAGCGGGATCCTTCAATGAGCAGTTCTTC. Its protein product is CASSRLAGSFNEQFF.

V is TRBV5-1 and J is TRBJ2-1; a weak D match, TRBD1 (6 bases). The V end lost 5 bases, the J end lost 0 bases, and 15 bases lay between the germline ends. This CDR3 comprises 16 residues. Germline CDR1 is SGHRS and CDR2 is YFSETQ. CDR3 bases: TGCGCCAGCAGATCCGGGACACCCAGCTCCTACAATGAGCAGTTCTTC. It specifies CASRSGTPSSYNEQFF.

The chain is built from TRBV18 and TRBJ1-1; a possible D gene is TRBD1 (6 bases). V lost 3 bases and J 0 bases, leaving 11 bases between the germline ends. Germline CDR1 KGHSH, CDR2 LQKENI. The length of the CDR3 is 15 residues. The CDR3 nucleotides read TGTGCCAGCTCACCCAAGGACAGAATGAACACTGAAGCTTTCTTT. This encodes CASSPKDRMNTEAFF.

V gene TRBV25-1 combines with J gene TRBJ2-7; 12 bases fit TRBD1. Germline V gene lookup returns CDR1 MGHDK and CDR2 SYGVNS. The V segment lost 5 bases and the J segment 7 bases; nucleotides outside the gene matches: 6. The CDR3 has 14 residues. The CDR3 is CASSTGQGAWEQYF. The CDR3 DNA reads TGTGCCAGCAGTACGGGACAGGGGGCTTGGGAGCAGTACTTC.

The V call is TRBV7-2, the J call TRBJ1-1; no reliable D call. CDR3 size: 15 residues. Germline assignment: CDR1 SGHTA and CDR2 FQGNSA. The ends were cut back, 5 bases at V and 1 base at J, with 14 bases in the middle. The CDR3 DNA is TGTGCCAGCAGCCCGCTCCGGTTTGGGAACACTGAAGCTTTCTTT. Protein: CASSPLRFGNTEAFF.

The chain links TRBV5-1 to TRBJ2-7; TRBD1 matches 10 bases. The CDR3 loop spans 16 amino acids. The trim removed 4 bases at V and 3 bases at J, leaving 10 bases unmatched. Germline lookup yields CDR1 SGHRS and CDR2 YFSETQ. The CDR3 is CASSDPGQGTGYEQYF. DNA for the CDR3: TGCGCCAGCAGCGACCCGGGACAGGGGACTGGCTACGAGCAGTACTTC.

The chain links TRBV12-5 to TRBJ2-7, with 9 bases lining up with TRBD1. V shed 4 bases and J 3 bases; nucleotides not matched to a gene: 7. CDR1 and CDR2 from the germline V gene are LGHNT and FRNRAP. This CDR3 has 15 amino acids. The CDR3 spells CASGYPGQGRYEQYF. CDR3 DNA: TGTGCTAGTGGTTACCCGGGACAGGGCCGCTACGAGCAGTACTTC.

This chain uses TRBV19 with TRBJ2-7; 12 positions match TRBD2. The V and J ends lost 6 bases and 6 bases, in that order; junction bases with no gene match: 6. Germline V gene sequence: CDR1 LNHDA, CDR2 SQIVND (reference sequence). The CDR3 is 14 residues long. As DNA, the CDR3 is TGTGCCAGTAGCCTCGGACTAGCGGGAAGCGAGCAGTACTTC. This gives the protein CASSLGLAGSEQYF.

V usage is TRBV19 and J usage is TRBJ2-7, with TRBD2 as a possible D gene (5 bases). CDR3 length equals 13 residues. CDR1 and CDR2 (germline): LNHDA, SQIVND (reference sequence). V lost 4 bases and J 3 bases, leaving 10 bases between the germline ends. CDR3 loop: CASSRVSGYEQYF. Written as DNA, the CDR3 is TGTGCCAGTAGTAGGGTCAGCGGCTACGAGCAGTACTTC.

This chain joins TRBV7-9 and TRBJ2-1, with 9 bases aligning to TRBD2. V gave up 5 bases and J gave up 7 bases; unmatched junction bases: 9. CDR1 is SEHNR and CDR2 is FQNEAQ in the germline V gene (reference sequence). The length of the CDR3 is 15 residues. The chain's CDR3 is CASSAALAGVNEQFF. In nucleotides, the CDR3 is TGTGCCAGCAGCGCCGCATTAGCGGGAGTGAATGAGCAGTTCTTC.

The chain links TRBV29-1 to TRBJ1-4, with TRBD1 identical over 8 bases. There are 15 residues in the CDR3. Germline V lookup: CDR1 SQVTM, CDR2 ANQGSEA. V trimming: 0 bases; J trimming: 8 bases; junction bases outside the gene matches: 8. The CDR3 nucleotides are TGCAGCGTTGAAGACCGACAGGGGTTGGACGAAAAACTGTTTTTT. Translating gives CSVEDRQGLDEKLFF.

V usage is TRBV6-4 and J usage is TRBJ2-2; 9 bases line up with TRBD2. V was pared by 2 bases and J by 4 bases, with 5 bases of the junction left unmatched. The CDR3 is made up of 16 amino acids. Germline values: CDR1 MRHNA, CDR2 SNTAGT. As DNA, the CDR3 is TGTGCCAGCAGTGACCTAGCGGGAAGGGGCACCGGGGAGCTGTTTTTT. Translated: CASSDLAGRGTGELFF.

The V call is TRBV6-5, the J call TRBJ1-5; D is unclear. CDR1 and CDR2 from the germline V gene are MNHEY and SVGAGI. CDR3 length equals 13 residues. The V and J ends lost 7 bases and 3 bases respectively, with 10 bases between them. The CDR3 here is CASMAGSNQPQHF. In DNA, the CDR3 is TGTGCCAGCATGGCGGGGTCCAATCAGCCCCAGCATTTT.

There are a few counts of this clone. The rearrangement links TRBV30 to TRBJ1-5; weak D call: TRBD1 (5 bases). This CDR3 has 17 amino acids. The V gene lost 0 bases and the J gene lost 1 base, with 16 bases spanning the gap. Germline CDR1 and CDR2: GTSNPN and SVGIG (reference sequence). The DNA of the CDR3 is TGTGCCTGGAGTGTACCGAGTGGGGGAGGGAGCAATCAGCCCCAGCATTTT. Residues: CAWSVPSGGGSNQPQHF.

This chain uses TRBV15 with TRBJ1-2; 7 bases agree with TRBD1. V shed 5 bases and J 6 bases; nucleotides not matched to a gene: 9. The CDR3 consists of 14 residues. Germline CDR1 is LNHNV and CDR2 is YYDKDF (reference sequence). As DNA, the CDR3 is TGTGCCACCAGCCCACGACAGGGAAGAAATGGCTACACCTTC. Its protein is CATSPRQGRNGYTF.

The gene calls are TRBV14 and TRBJ1-1; tentative D call: TRBD1 (6 bases). Germline CDR1 is SGHDN and CDR2 is FVKESK. This CDR3 comprises 15 residues. V lost 1 base and J 3 bases, leaving 12 bases between the germline ends. The CDR3 loop is CASSQAINRDTEAFF. CDR3 nucleotides: TGTGCCAGCAGCCAAGCTATAAACAGGGACACTGAAGCTTTCTTT.

This clone was recorded a few times. The chain joins TRBV27 to TRBJ1-5; D gene uncertain. Germline V gene lookup returns CDR1 MNHEY and CDR2 SMNVEV (reference sequence). The germline V and J ends were trimmed by 5 bases and 1 base, with 9 bases remaining between them. This CDR3 is 14 amino acids long. The DNA for the CDR3 is TGTGCCAGCAGTGAGGTTGGCAGCAATCAGCCCCAGCATTTT. It yields the protein CASSEVGSNQPQHF.

Points on this clone: The identical CDR3 is also encoded by other nucleotide sequences in the sample. The chain has TRBV19 and TRBJ2-7; 9 nucleotides align to TRBD1. Looked up from germline, CDR1 is LNHDA and CDR2 is SQIVND (reference sequence). The junction had 6 bases not matched to a gene; V was cut back by 5 bases and J by 1 base. The CDR3 consists of 15 residues. CDR3 in DNA: TGTGCCAGTAGTGCTCCGGGACAGGGTTCCTACGAGCAGTACTTC. It yields the protein CASSAPGQGSYEQYF. Together with reference TRBV19 and TRBJ2-7, the CDR3 gives the full variable domain: DGGITQSPKYLFRKEGQNVTLSCEQNLNHDAMYWYRQDPGQGLRLIYYSQIVNDFQKGDIAEGYSVSREKKESFPLTVTSAQKNPTAFYLCASSAPGQGSYEQYFGPGTRLTVT.